This TCR beta chain appears in the sequencing data of a study of spatial heterogeneity in lung cancer. TCRdb itself ran the 5' RACE reads through MiXCR, one entry per CDR3 protein. The data hold about 78,000 distinct CDR3 sequences, with approximately 8.1% observed a single time. Described time point: sample taken at primary tumor resection. Sequenced here: PBMCs, sampled at surgery. The receptor comes from a male donor with early-stage non-small cell lung cancer.

DNA of the CDR3: TGTGCCAGCAGCTTGGCGTCCGGGATGACTGAAGCTTTCTTT. Its translation: CASSLASGMTEAFF. The V call is TRBV5-5, the J call TRBJ1-1; no clear D gene. V was shortened by 0 bases and J by 5 bases, with 11 bases between the two germline ends. Germline V gene sequence: CDR1 SGHKS, CDR2 YYEKEE (reference sequence). CDR3 length: 14 residues.